A single sample is the source of the 23 T cell receptor beta chains below, sequenced in a study of PD-1 blockade in mismatch repair-deficient tumors. The data were produced by immunoSEQ multiplex PCR, yet TCRdb's version contains in-frame clones alone and is incomplete. The data show 50,000 to 75,000 clones, about 91% seen once. The starting material was peripheral blood, obtained 52 weeks after starting pembrolizumab. These receptor sequences come from an adult with mismatch repair-deficient cancer.

The rearrangement links TRBV7-2 to TRBJ2-7; 7 nucleotides align to TRBD2. Trimming cost V 1 base and J 4 bases; bases outside gene matches: 7. The CDR3 consists of 15 residues. CDR1 and CDR2 (germline): SGHTA, FQGNSA. CDR3 in DNA: TGTGCCAGCAGCTTAGGAGGCGGGAGTGATTACGAGCAGTACTTC. This sequence encodes CASSLGGGSDYEQYF. Full variable domain (missing parts from reference TRBV7-2 and TRBJ2-7): GAGVSQSPSNKVTEKGKDVELRCDPISGHTALYWYRQSLGQGLEFLIYFQGNSAPDKSGLPSDRFSAERTGGSVSTLTIQRTQQEDSAVYLCASSLGGGSDYEQYFGPGTRLTVT.

V and J are TRBV7-8 and TRBJ1-1; 8 nucleotides agree with TRBD1. V dropped 3 bases and J dropped 5; count of bases not matched to a gene: 11. This CDR3 is 16 amino acids long. CDR1 is SGHVS and CDR2 is FQNEAQ in the germline V gene. The DNA for the CDR3 is TGTGCCAGCAGCTTGGTCGATGGACAGGGAAGGACTGAAGCTTTCTTT. This gives the protein CASSLVDGQGRTEAFF.

V usage is TRBV19 and J usage is TRBJ2-6, with 9 bases that match TRBD1. Germline V lookup: CDR1 LNHDA, CDR2 SQIVND (reference sequence). The CDR3 contains 16 residues. V was clipped by 6 bases and J by 0 bases; unmatched bases: 3. In nucleotides, the CDR3 is TGTGCCAGTAGAGAGGACAGGGGCTCTGGGGCCAACGTCCTGACTTTC. Translated: CASREDRGSGANVLTF.

The V call is TRBV27, the J call TRBJ1-2, with TRBD1 matching over 9 bases. Trimming took 4 bases from V and 5 from J; bases not matched to a gene: 14. The germline V gene has CDR1 MNHEY and CDR2 SMNVEV (reference sequence). This CDR3 comprises 17 residues. Written as DNA, the CDR3 is TGTGCCAGCAGTTCCACCGGGACAGGGTGGTTGGGATATGGCTACACCTTC. The encoded protein is CASSSTGTGWLGYGYTF.

The chain joins TRBV28 to TRBJ1-5, with D perhaps TRBD1 (5 bases). Germline-derived CDR1 and CDR2 are MDHEN and SYDVKM. The CDR3 consists of 17 residues. The V gene lost 3 bases and the J gene lost 0 bases, with 15 bases spanning the gap. CDR3 amino acids: CASSFWGGRDSNQPQHF. Here the CDR3 DNA reads TGTGCCAGCAGTTTTTGGGGGGGGAGGGATAGCAATCAGCCCCAGCATTTT.

Notes on this clone: Within the sample, other DNA sequences also encode this same CDR3. This chain links TRBV19 with TRBJ1-1; the D is unclear. Trimming removed 3 bases from V and 0 bases from J, with 5 bases in between. Looked up from germline, CDR1 is LNHDA and CDR2 is SQIVND (reference sequence). CDR3 length equals 13 residues. The CDR3 region is CASSIGMNTEAFF. The CDR3 DNA reads TGTGCCAGTAGTATCGGAATGAACACTGAAGCTTTCTTT. The full variable domain, completed using reference TRBV19 and TRBJ1-1, is DGGITQSPKYLFRKEGQNVTLSCEQNLNHDAMYWYRQDPGQGLRLIYYSQIVNDFQKGDIAEGYSVSREKKESFPLTVTSAQKNPTAFYLCASSIGMNTEAFFGQGTRLTVV.

The chain has TRBV27 and TRBJ2-7; possibly TRBD2 for D (5 bases). Germline CDR1 MNHEY, CDR2 SMNVEV (reference sequence). The V gene lost 6 bases and the J gene lost 4 bases, with 16 bases spanning the gap. CDR3 length: 14 residues. The CDR3 sequence is CASRFEGESYEQYF. Here the CDR3 DNA reads TGTGCCAGCAGATTCGAGGGAGAATCTTACGAGCAGTACTTC.

This clone came up a few times. The V call is TRBV7-2, the J call TRBJ2-7, with unresolved D. V gave up 5 bases and J gave up 3 bases, with 11 bases separating them. Germline CDR1 SGHTA, CDR2 FQGNSA. The CDR3 length is 13 residues. CDR3 in amino acids: CASSLSVGYEQYF. The CDR3 DNA follows: TGTGCCAGCAGCCTCTCCGTCGGCTACGAGCAGTACTTC.

V usage is TRBV6-5 and J usage is TRBJ2-6, with D possibly matching TRBD1 (6 bases). The CDR3 extends over 13 amino acids. CDR1 MNHEY and CDR2 SVGAGI come from the germline V gene. The V end was cut by 6 bases, the J end by 8 bases, with 11 bases between. CDR3 coding DNA: TGTGCCAGCAGCAGGGGACGACCCAACGTCCTGACTTTC. It specifies CASSRGRPNVLTF.

In this sample, this clone turned up a few times. The J gene is TRBJ2-7, the V gene TRBV19; D is uncertain. Trimming removed 3 bases at V and 0 bases at J, with 9 bases between. There are 14 residues in the CDR3. Germline loops: CDR1 LNHDA, CDR2 SQIVND (reference sequence). The CDR3 region is CASSMRRGSYEQYF. The CDR3 coding sequence is TGTGCCAGTAGTATGAGGCGTGGCTCCTACGAGCAGTACTTC.

The chain couples TRBV6-1 to TRBJ2-3, with 16 bases that match TRBD2. Germline values: CDR1 MNHNS, CDR2 SASEGT. This CDR3 contains 23 residues. Trimming cost V 0 bases and J 2 bases; bases outside gene matches: 17. CDR3 loop: CASSEATRLSLGTSGRATDTQYF. The CDR3 nucleotides read TGTGCCAGCAGTGAAGCGACCCGGCTTTCCTTGGGGACTAGCGGGAGGGCCACAGATACGCAGTATTTT.

This clone was picked up a small number of times. V gene TRBV18 combines with J gene TRBJ1-4; 7 bases match TRBD1. V was pared by 0 bases and J by 10 bases, with 11 bases of the junction left unmatched. From germline, CDR1 is KGHSH and CDR2 LQKENI. CDR3 length equals 16 residues. The chain's CDR3 is CASSPPSTGAAGKLFF. CDR3 DNA sequence: TGTGCCAGCTCACCACCGAGCACAGGGGCGGCCGGAAAACTGTTTTTT. The full variable domain, with the rest looked up from reference TRBV18 and TRBJ1-4, is NAGVMQNPRHLVRRRGQEARLRCSPMKGHSHVYWYRQLPEEGLKFMVYLQKENIIDESGMPKERFSAEFPKEGPSILRIQQVVRGDSAAYFCASSPPSTGAAGKLFFGSGTQLSVL.

V is TRBV11-2 and J is TRBJ1-2, with D maybe TRBD1 (5 bases). The germline CDR1 and CDR2 sequences are SGHAT and FQNNGV. The CDR3 is 14 residues long. Trimming cost V 1 base and J 4 bases, with 10 bases left between them. The CDR3 loop is CASSLGMGGYGYTF. The CDR3 region has the DNA TGTGCCAGCAGCTTAGGGATGGGGGGCTATGGCTACACCTTC.

The chain combines TRBV11-1 with TRBJ2-2; D is unresolved. Trimming stripped 1 base from V and 3 bases from J, with 0 bases between. The germline gives CDR1 SGHAT, CDR2 FQDESV (reference sequence). The CDR3 extends over 12 amino acids. CDR3 DNA: TGTGCCAGCAGCTTAGACACCGGGGAGCTGTTTTTT. Its protein product is CASSLDTGELFF. The complete variable domain, with remaining parts taken from reference TRBV11-1 and TRBJ2-2, reads EAEVAQSPRYKITEKSQAVAFWCDPISGHATLYWYRQILGQGPELLVQFQDESVVDDSQLPKDRFSAERLKGVDSTLKIQPAELGDSAMYLCASSLDTGELFFGEGSRLTVL.

The chain links TRBV5-6 to TRBJ2-5, with a tentative D call TRBD1 (5 bases). Deletions cut 0 bases from V and 5 bases from J, with 17 bases between. There are 16 residues in the CDR3. The germline CDR1 and CDR2 sequences are SGHDT and YYEEEE. The CDR3 nucleotides read TGTGCCAGCAGCTTGGAGCAGGGTAGAAAAAAGGAGACCCAGTACTTC. Its protein is CASSLEQGRKKETQYF. Supplemented by reference TRBV5-6 and TRBJ2-5, the full variable domain reads DAGVTQSPTHLIKTRGQQVTLRCSPKSGHDTVSWYQQALGQGPQFIFQYYEEEERQRGNFPDRFSGHQFPNYSSELNVNALLLGDSALYLCASSLEQGRKKETQYFGPGTRLLVL.

This chain connects TRBV29-1 to TRBJ2-1; 7 nucleotides line up with TRBD2. With V trimmed by 7 bases and J by 6 bases, 6 bases remained unmatched. Germline loops: CDR1 SQVTM, CDR2 ANQGSEA. The CDR3 is 12 residues long. CDR3 residues: CSAPTSRNEQFF. DNA for the CDR3: TGCAGCGCCCCGACTAGCCGCAATGAGCAGTTCTTC.

J is TRBJ2-2 and V is TRBV7-6; 9 nucleotides match TRBD1. The germline V gene encodes CDR1 SGHVS and CDR2 FNYEAQ. The ends lost 5 bases at V and 4 bases at J; junction bases unmatched: 11. CDR3 length: 17 amino acids. CDR3 protein: CASSTRLVTGGTGELFF. CDR3 bases: TGTGCCAGCAGCACCCGACTTGTGACAGGGGGCACCGGGGAGCTGTTTTTT.

This chain joins TRBV11-1 and TRBJ2-1; TRBD2 aligns across 11 bases. This CDR3 is built from 15 residues. Trimming took 5 bases from V and 7 from J; bases not matched to a gene: 7. Germline loops: CDR1 SGHAT, CDR2 FQDESV (reference sequence). CDR3 nucleotides: TGTGCCAGCAGCCCTGGGACTAGCGGACATAATGAGCAGTTCTTC. It encodes CASSPGTSGHNEQFF. Combining the CDR3 with reference TRBV11-1 and TRBJ2-1 gives the whole variable domain EAEVAQSPRYKITEKSQAVAFWCDPISGHATLYWYRQILGQGPELLVQFQDESVVDDSQLPKDRFSAERLKGVDSTLKIQPAELGDSAMYLCASSPGTSGHNEQFFGPGTRLTVL.

V gene TRBV20-1 combines with J gene TRBJ1-2; no reliable D call. Germline CDR1 reads DFQATT; CDR2 reads SNEGSKA (reference sequence). Trimming cost V 1 base and J 5 bases, with 5 bases left between them. The CDR3 has 11 residues. The CDR3 nucleotides read TGCAGTGCTAGAGTGGCGTATGGCTACACCTTC. Translation: CSARVAYGYTF.

The chain recombines TRBV5-8 with TRBJ2-7; 8 nucleotides match TRBD1. CDR1 is SGHTS, CDR2 YDEGEE, per germline. The CDR3 sequence is 15 residues long. V was pared by 4 bases and J by 1 base, with 7 bases of the junction left unmatched. CDR3 residues: CASSRPNRGSYEQYF. CDR3 sequence (DNA): TGTGCCAGCAGCCGCCCAAACAGGGGGTCCTACGAGCAGTACTTC.

The chain links TRBV27 to TRBJ2-2, with 7 bases lining up with TRBD2. Trimming removed 5 bases from V and 6 bases from J; junction bases left unmatched: 3. Germline CDR1 MNHEY, CDR2 SMNVEV (reference sequence). CDR3 length: 13 amino acids. The CDR3 region has the DNA TGTGCCAGCAGTCCGACTAGCTCCGGGGAGCTGTTTTTT. Protein sequence: CASSPTSSGELFF.

This clone appeared once. The chain combines TRBV28 with TRBJ2-3; 7 positions match TRBD2. Per germline, CDR1 MDHEN and CDR2 SYDVKM. V lost 6 bases to trimming and J lost 1 base; unmatched junction nucleotides: 7. This CDR3 has 15 residues. The CDR3 nucleotides read TGTGCCAGCAGAGAGGGACTAAGTCGCACAGATACGCAGTATTTT. This translates into CASREGLSRTDTQYF.

The chain joins TRBV29-1 to TRBJ2-2; TRBD2 aligns across 14 bases. This CDR3 comprises 15 residues. Germline loops: CDR1 SQVTM, CDR2 ANQGSEA. Losses at the gene ends were 5 bases for V and 5 bases for J; bases not matched to a gene: 4. CDR3 in amino acids: CSVPGLAGGTGELFF. CDR3 bases: TGCAGCGTTCCTGGACTAGCGGGAGGAACCGGGGAGCTGTTTTTT.